What follows is one T cell receptor (beta chain) and its context. Its target is unknown. This sample was included in a study of T cell repertoires in cytomegalovirus infection. Overall study: It was the public TCR beta signatures that indicated both CMV infection and matching HLA type.

TCRdb passed the reads through MiXCR, listing each CDR3 protein once. Here the sample spans roughly 500,000 distinct CDR3 sequences, more than 30% being singletons. V lost 10 bases, J lost 4 bases, and 5 bases stayed unmatched. Germline V gene sequence: CDR1 ENHRY, CDR2 SYGVKD. CDR3 length equals 13 residues. This chain joins TRBV10-3 and TRBJ1-2; TRBD1 matches 11 bases. The receptor was isolated from a human donor in good health (CMV status not recorded). Some clones in this sample may be carry-over from other donors' samples. Source: cultured PBMCs, taken from culture after CMV antigen stimulation. The CDR3 DNA reads TGTGCCACCGGGACAGGGGGACGCTATGGCTACACCTTC. Its translation is CATGTGGRYGYTF.